This T cell receptor beta chain comes out of a study of blood T cell repertoires in COVID-19. Study as a whole: Samples of COVID-19 (acute and convalescent) were obtained from the United States, Italy and Spain. PBMCs, B-cell-depleted T cells, or T cells provided the cDNA or gDNA that made up the material.

Germline CDR1 and CDR2: KGHSH and LQKENI. Trimming cost V 3 bases and J 1 base, with 12 bases left between them. The CDR3 length is 15 residues. Authors' data handling: Using reference gene primer amplification, nucleated cell counts were estimated. Here immunoSEQ multiplex PCR was the method, and the copy in TCRdb shows in-frame clones only, minus some. Clone size and V and J calls were adopted from that table, with D and trimming inferred from the DNA. The profile shows around 93,000 clones, about 81% of them singletons. The sequence was collected from an elderly man with acute or convalescent COVID-19. The material sequenced was peripheral blood. J is TRBJ1-1 and V is TRBV18; unclear D gene. The CDR3 loop is CASSPRPPRNTEAFF. The CDR3 DNA is TGTGCCAGCTCACCGAGGCCCCCAAGGAACACTGAAGCTTTCTTT.